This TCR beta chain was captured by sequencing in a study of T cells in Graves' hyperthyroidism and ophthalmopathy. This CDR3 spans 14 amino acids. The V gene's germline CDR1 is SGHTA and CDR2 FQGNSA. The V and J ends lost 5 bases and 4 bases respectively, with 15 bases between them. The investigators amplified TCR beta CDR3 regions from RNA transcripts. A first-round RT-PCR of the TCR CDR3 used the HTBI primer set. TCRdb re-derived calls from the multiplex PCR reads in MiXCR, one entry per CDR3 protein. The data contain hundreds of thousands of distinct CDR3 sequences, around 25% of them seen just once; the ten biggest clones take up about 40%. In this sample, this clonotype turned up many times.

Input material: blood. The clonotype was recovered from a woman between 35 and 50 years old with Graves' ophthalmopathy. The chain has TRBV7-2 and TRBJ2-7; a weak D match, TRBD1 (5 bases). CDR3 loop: CASSPASTEYEQYF. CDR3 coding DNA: TGTGCCAGCAGCCCAGCCTCGACAGAGTACGAGCAGTACTTC.